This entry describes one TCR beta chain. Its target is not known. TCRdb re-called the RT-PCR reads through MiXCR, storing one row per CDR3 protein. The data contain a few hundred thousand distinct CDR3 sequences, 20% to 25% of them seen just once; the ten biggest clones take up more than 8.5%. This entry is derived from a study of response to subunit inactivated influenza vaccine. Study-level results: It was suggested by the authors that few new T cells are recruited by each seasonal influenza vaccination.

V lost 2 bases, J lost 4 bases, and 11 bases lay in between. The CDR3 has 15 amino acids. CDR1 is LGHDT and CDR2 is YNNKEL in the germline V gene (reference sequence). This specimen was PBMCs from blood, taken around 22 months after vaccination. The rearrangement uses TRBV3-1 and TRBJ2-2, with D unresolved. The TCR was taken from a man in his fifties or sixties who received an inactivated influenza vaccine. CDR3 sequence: CASSQTRGSTGELFF. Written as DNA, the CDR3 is TGTGCCAGCAGCCAAACGCGCGGTAGCACCGGGGAGCTGTTTTTT.